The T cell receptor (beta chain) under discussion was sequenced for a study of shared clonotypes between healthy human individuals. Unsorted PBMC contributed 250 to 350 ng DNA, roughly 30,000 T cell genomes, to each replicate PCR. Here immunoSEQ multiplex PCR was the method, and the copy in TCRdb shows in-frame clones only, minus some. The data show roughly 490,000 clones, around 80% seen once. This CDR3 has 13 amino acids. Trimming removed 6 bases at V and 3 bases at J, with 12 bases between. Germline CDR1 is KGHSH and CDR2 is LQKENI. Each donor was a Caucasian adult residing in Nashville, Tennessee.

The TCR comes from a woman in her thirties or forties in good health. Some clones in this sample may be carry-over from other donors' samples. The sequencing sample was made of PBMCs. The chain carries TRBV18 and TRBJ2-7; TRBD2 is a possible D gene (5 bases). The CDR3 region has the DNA TGTGCCAGCTCCCGAACCCGGGACTACGAGCAGTACTTC. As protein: CASSRTRDYEQYF.